The 25 T cell receptor beta chains presented below share a single source sample, sequenced in a study of T cell repertoires in cytomegalovirus infection. TCRdb redid the calling of the reads with MiXCR, one entry per CDR3 protein. Of nearly 700,000 distinct CDR3 sequences in the sample, approximately 33% were seen once. No antigen has been assigned to these receptors. The starting material was cultured PBMCs, obtained from culture after CMV antigen stimulation. Source of these receptors: a human donor in good health (CMV status not recorded). Some clones in this sample may be carry-over from other donors' samples.

This clonotype has more than one count but fewer than ten. This rearrangement joins TRBV7-2 to TRBJ2-1, with 8 bases matching TRBD2. Losses at the gene ends were 5 bases for V and 6 bases for J; bases not matched to a gene: 6. The CDR3 totals 14 residues. Germline V gives CDR1 SGHTA, CDR2 FQGNSA. CDR3 residues: CASSPRGGGNEQFF. As DNA, the CDR3 is TGTGCCAGCAGCCCCCGGGGGGGTGGCAATGAGCAGTTCTTC.

This clonotype was picked up a small number of times. The rearrangement links TRBV7-2 to TRBJ2-3; no clear D gene. Per germline, CDR1 SGHTA and CDR2 FQGNSA. Trimming stripped 5 bases from V and 1 base from J, with 13 bases between. The CDR3 runs 15 residues. CDR3 in DNA: TGTGCCAGCAGCGTCTTTGGGCGCGGCACAGATACGCAGTATTTT. Protein product: CASSVFGRGTDTQYF. Drawing the rest from reference TRBV7-2 and TRBJ2-3, the complete variable domain is GAGVSQSPSNKVTEKGKDVELRCDPISGHTALYWYRQSLGQGLEFLIYFQGNSAPDKSGLPSDRFSAERTGGSVSTLTIQRTQQEDSAVYLCASSVFGRGTDTQYFGPGTRLTVL.

This clonotype turned up a few times. The chain has TRBV6-6 and TRBJ1-5, with 8 positions matching TRBD1. This CDR3 spans 17 amino acids. Per the germline V gene, CDR1 is MNHNY and CDR2 is SVGAGI (reference sequence). With 6 bases clipped from V and 2 bases from J, the junction kept 12 bases outside the gene matches. CDR3 sequence reads: CASSRTTAGGGNQPQHF. The CDR3 DNA follows: TGTGCCAGCAGCCGAACGACAGCAGGGGGCGGCAATCAGCCCCAGCATTTT.

The rearrangement uses TRBV12-3 or TRBV12-4 and TRBJ2-3; 9 bases map to TRBD1. J was trimmed by 0 bases and V by 8 bases; bases with no gene match: 3. The CDR3 totals 14 residues. CDR3 sequence: CASVQGASTDTQYF. CDR3 bases: TGTGCCAGCGTACAGGGGGCTAGCACAGATACGCAGTATTTT.

The sample holds many counts of this clonotype. This chain uses TRBV7-8 with TRBJ1-1; D is perhaps TRBD1 (5 bases). The CDR3 is 15 amino acids. Germline CDR1 reads SGHVS; CDR2 reads FQNEAQ. Deletions cut 1 base from V and 4 bases from J, with 13 bases between. This chain's CDR3 is CASSLVGRATTEAFF. The DNA for the CDR3 is TGTGCCAGCAGCTTAGTGGGCAGGGCAACCACTGAAGCTTTCTTT.

This clonotype was detected only a few times. The CDR3 sequence: CAISDLGTDTQYF. The CDR3 DNA sequence: TGTGCCATCAGTGATCTGGGCACAGATACGCAGTATTTT. The gene calls are TRBV10-3 and TRBJ2-3, with D unclear. V was shortened by 3 bases and J by 1 base, with 5 bases between the two germline ends. This CDR3 comprises 13 residues. CDR1 and CDR2 from the germline V gene are ENHRY and SYGVKD.

J is TRBJ2-2 and V is TRBV7-9; either TRBD1 or TRBD2 may fit D (6 bases each). CDR1 and CDR2 from the germline V gene are SEHNR and FQNEAQ (reference sequence). Trimming removed 5 bases at V and 0 bases at J, with 16 bases between. This CDR3 contains 17 residues. Written as DNA, the CDR3 is TGTGCCAGCAGCCTAGGAATTGGGGGGCCGAACACCGGGGAGCTGTTTTTT. Its protein product is CASSLGIGGPNTGELFF.

The J gene is TRBJ2-1, the V gene TRBV6-2 or TRBV6-3; TRBD1 aligns across 9 bases. Germline CDR1 MNHEY, CDR2 SVGEGT. V dropped 7 bases and J dropped 9; count of bases not matched to a gene: 19. CDR3 length: 17 amino acids. CDR3 residues: CASTSDRGGGYNGEQFF. DNA for the CDR3: TGTGCCAGCACCTCGGACAGGGGAGGAGGTTACAATGGTGAGCAGTTCTTC.

This sequence joins TRBV7-3 and TRBJ1-3; D not certain. Germline-derived CDR1 and CDR2 are SGHTA and FQGTGA. V lost 5 bases, J lost 4 bases, and 18 bases lay in between. The CDR3 covers 16 residues. The DNA of the CDR3 is TGTGCCAGCAGCCCCCCAGTAGGAGACCTCGGAAACACCATATATTTT. Residues: CASSPPVGDLGNTIYF.

The chain has TRBV4-1 and TRBJ1-1, with a weak D call TRBD1 (6 bases). Germline V gene sequence: CDR1 MGHRA, CDR2 YSYEKL. V lost 1 base, J lost 0 bases, and 9 bases lay in between. The CDR3 totals 15 residues. In DNA form, the CDR3 reads TGCGCCAGCAGCCAAGGGGGGGCAGTGAACACTGAAGCTTTCTTT. Its protein is CASSQGGAVNTEAFF.

To note about this clonotype: The CDR3 does not close with the conserved phenylalanine or tryptophan, likely indicating a read error. This CDR3 reads CASSEGVGQPQHS. CDR3 nucleotides: TGTGCCAGCAGTGAAGGGGTCGGTCAGCCCCAGCATTCT. This rearrangement joins TRBV2 to TRBJ1-5; unclear D gene. Between the trimmed V and J ends, which lost 1 base and 6 bases, there was a span of 7 bases. The CDR3 has 13 amino acids. CDR1 and CDR2 from the germline V gene are SNHLY and FYNNEI.

The CDR3 DNA reads TGTGCCAGCAGCCAAGAGGGCAACATGGGCTACACCTTC. This translates into CASSQEGNMGYTF. V is TRBV4-2 and J is TRBJ1-2; D gene unclear. Germline-derived CDR1 and CDR2 are LGHNA and YNFKEQ. Trimming left V 0 bases short and J 8 bases short, with 10 bases between. The CDR3 consists of 13 residues.

The chain employs TRBV18 and TRBJ1-5; no clear D. Per the germline V gene, CDR1 is KGHSH and CDR2 is LQKENI. The ends were cut back, 3 bases at V and 5 bases at J, with 17 bases in the middle. The CDR3 has 16 residues. The CDR3: CASSPRRGIGDQPQHF. The CDR3 DNA follows: TGTGCCAGCTCACCCCGTCGTGGGATTGGAGATCAGCCCCAGCATTTT.

The chain combines TRBV12-5 with TRBJ2-5; 7 nucleotides agree with TRBD2. Germline lookup yields CDR1 LGHNT and CDR2 FRNRAP. The V and J ends lost 1 base and 5 bases, in that order; junction bases with no gene match: 7. The CDR3 is made up of 15 amino acids. The CDR3 region has the DNA TGTGCTAGTGGTTTGGGGCTAGCGGCCTTTGAGACCCAGTACTTC. Amino acids: CASGLGLAAFETQYF.

V is TRBV11-2 and J is TRBJ1-1; D call uncertain. The V gene lost 5 bases and the J gene lost 5 bases, with 15 bases spanning the gap. The CDR3 loop spans 14 amino acids. Per the germline V gene, CDR1 is SGHAT and CDR2 is FQNNGV. CDR3 region: CASSRSFPGTEAFF. CDR3 nucleotides: TGTGCCAGCAGCCGTTCGTTTCCCGGGACTGAAGCTTTCTTT.

This rearrangement joins TRBV6-1 to TRBJ2-3; D assignment may be TRBD1 or TRBD2 (5 bases each). Trimming left V 6 bases short and J 3 bases short, with 13 bases between. CDR1 and CDR2 from the germline V gene are MNHNS and SASEGT. This CDR3 has 14 residues. The CDR3 sequence: CASRDGTATDTQYF. The CDR3 DNA follows: TGTGCCAGCAGAGACGGGACCGCAACAGATACGCAGTATTTT.

There are many counts of this clonotype. The chain couples TRBV7-2 to TRBJ1-6; D unresolved. Germline V gene data show CDR1 as SGHTA and CDR2 as FQGNSA. The CDR3 runs 14 residues. Deletions cut 2 bases from V and 5 bases from J, with 7 bases between. CDR3 bases: TGTGCCAGCAGCTTACAGGCAGATAATTCACCCCTCCACTTT. Residues: CASSLQADNSPLHF.

This clonotype turned up a few times. The chain is built from TRBV6-1 and TRBJ2-3, with 7 positions matching TRBD1. With V trimmed by 6 bases and J by 4 bases, 4 bases remained unmatched. The CDR3 has 13 amino acids. Per germline, CDR1 MNHNS and CDR2 SASEGT. The CDR3 reads CASRHRGPDTQYF. CDR3 coding DNA: TGTGCCAGCAGACACAGGGGCCCAGATACGCAGTATTTT.

The V call is TRBV4-3, the J call TRBJ2-1; 11 positions agree with TRBD1. Germline V gene data show CDR1 as LGHNA and CDR2 as YSLEER. With 0 bases clipped from V and 7 bases from J, the junction kept 8 bases outside the gene matches. The length of the CDR3 is 17 residues. The CDR3 sequence is CASSQEVTGQGENEQFF. CDR3 coding DNA: TGCGCCAGCAGCCAAGAAGTTACGGGACAGGGGGAGAATGAGCAGTTCTTC.

The gene calls are TRBV20-1 and TRBJ1-2; D is ambiguous. The CDR3 is made up of 15 amino acids. In germline, CDR1 is DFQATT, CDR2 SNEGSKA (reference sequence). Trimming removed 3 bases at V and 0 bases at J, with 14 bases between. As DNA, the CDR3 is TGCAGTGCTAGCCGACAAACCTCCGCTAACTATGGCTACACCTTC. Amino acid sequence: CSASRQTSANYGYTF.

This clonotype was found a few times. This chain connects TRBV3-1 to TRBJ1-5; maybe TRBD1 (5 bases). Germline assignment: CDR1 LGHDT and CDR2 YNNKEL (reference sequence). The CDR3 loop spans 14 amino acids. With 4 bases removed from V and 4 bases from J, the gap between germline ends came to 11 bases. The CDR3, as DNA: TGTGCCAGCAGCCCGGACAATATAAATCAGCCCCAGCATTTT. Its translation is CASSPDNINQPQHF. The whole variable domain, remainder taken from reference TRBV3-1 and TRBJ1-5, is DTAVSQTPKYLVTQMGNDKSIKCEQNLGHDTMYWYKQDSKKFLKIMFSYNNKELIINETVPNRFSPKSPDKAHLNLHINSLELGDSAVYFCASSPDNINQPQHFGDGTRLSIL.

This clonotype has a count of ten or more. The V gene is TRBV7-2, the J gene TRBJ2-5; D might be TRBD1 or TRBD2, each matching 6 bases. The CDR3 runs 14 residues. CDR1 is SGHTA, CDR2 FQGNSA, per germline. V lost 1 base and J 5 bases, leaving 11 bases between the germline ends. This CDR3 reads CASSLDGGRETQYF. The CDR3 DNA reads TGTGCCAGCAGCTTAGACGGGGGCAGGGAGACCCAGTACTTC.

This chain connects TRBV5-4 to TRBJ2-1, with TRBD1 as a possible D gene (5 bases). Trimming removed 4 bases from V and 6 bases from J, with 11 bases in between. The CDR3 spans 13 residues. Germline CDR1 SGHNT, CDR2 YYREEE (reference sequence). The CDR3 bases are TGTGCCAGCAGCCCCAGGGTCTTCAATGAGCAGTTCTTC. Its translation: CASSPRVFNEQFF.

This clonotype was seen only a few times. The chain combines TRBV12-3 or TRBV12-4 with TRBJ1-5, with D tentatively TRBD1 (5 bases). V gave up 6 bases and J gave up 5 bases, with 8 bases separating them. This CDR3 spans 12 amino acids. This CDR3 is CASRSTDQPQHF. The DNA for the CDR3 is TGTGCCAGCAGGTCGACAGATCAGCCCCAGCATTTT.

The chain combines TRBV6-6 with TRBJ2-5; possibly TRBD2 for D (6 bases). The V end was cut by 2 bases, the J end by 1 base, with 11 bases between. The germline CDR1 and CDR2 sequences are MNHNY and SVGAGI (reference sequence). The CDR3 is 15 residues long. The CDR3: CASSYGAGLQETQYF. The CDR3 DNA sequence: TGTGCCAGCAGTTACGGGGCGGGGCTCCAAGAGACCCAGTACTTC.